One and the same sample provided the 2 T cell receptor beta chains below, sequenced in a study of shared clonotypes between healthy human individuals. Method: immunoSEQ multiplex PCR; TCRdb's copy keeps in-frame clones and lacks some. This sample has some 2,100,000 clones, with approximately 96% found just once. The sequencing input was naive CD4+ T cells sorted from blood. As for subset: CD45RA+ positively selected. These receptors all stem from a man between 18 and 35 years old in good health.

This chain uses TRBV6-5 with TRBJ2-7; 9 nucleotides match TRBD2. Germline V gene data show CDR1 as MNHEY and CDR2 as SVGAGI. This CDR3 region has 15 residues. V gave up 2 bases and J gave up 0 bases; unmatched junction bases: 2. CDR3 loop: CASSYQRGASYEQYF. The CDR3 DNA follows: TGTGCCAGCAGTTACCAGCGGGGGGCCTCCTACGAGCAGTACTTC.

The CDR3 bases are TGTGCCATCAGTGGAGCTTCCGGGGAGCTGTTTTTT. Its translation is CAISGASGELFF. The rearrangement links TRBV10-3 to TRBJ2-2, with D hard to call. Germline loops: CDR1 ENHRY, CDR2 SYGVKD. The length of the CDR3 is 12 residues. V lost 4 bases, J lost 6 bases, and 6 bases lay in between.